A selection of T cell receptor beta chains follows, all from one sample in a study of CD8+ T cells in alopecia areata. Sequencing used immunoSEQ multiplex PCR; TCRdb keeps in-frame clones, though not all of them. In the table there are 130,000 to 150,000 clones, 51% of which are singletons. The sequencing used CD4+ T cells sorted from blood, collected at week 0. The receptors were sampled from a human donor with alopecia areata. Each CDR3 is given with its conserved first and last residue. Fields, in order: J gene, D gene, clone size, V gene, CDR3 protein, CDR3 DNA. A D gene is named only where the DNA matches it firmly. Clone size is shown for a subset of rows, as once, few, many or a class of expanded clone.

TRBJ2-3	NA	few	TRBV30	CAWSVQGTDTQYF	TGTGCCTGGAGTGTACAGGGAACAGATACGCAGTATTTT
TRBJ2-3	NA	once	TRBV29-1	CSVAHGQYTDTQYF	TGCAGCGTGGCACATGGACAGTACACAGATACGCAGTATTTT
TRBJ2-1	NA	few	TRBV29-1	CSVVGQSGISYNEQFF	TGCAGCGTTGTCGGGCAGTCGGGGATCTCCTACAATGAGCAGTTCTTC
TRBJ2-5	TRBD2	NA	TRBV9	CASSVGYQGGETQYF	TGTGCCAGCAGCGTAGGTTACCAGGGAGGGGAGACCCAGTACTTC
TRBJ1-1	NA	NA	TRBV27	CASSPWAPNTEAFF	TGTGCCAGCAGTCCCTGGGCGCCGAACACTGAAGCTTTCTTT
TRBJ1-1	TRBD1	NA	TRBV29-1	CSAGDSDAFF	TGCAGCGCAGGGGACAGTGATGCTTTCTTT
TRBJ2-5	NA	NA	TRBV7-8	CASSPGETQYF	TGTGCCAGCAGCCCTGGGGAGACCCAGTACTTC
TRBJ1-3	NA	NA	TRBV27	CASSRGAGGGNTIYF	TGTGCCAGCAGTCGAGGGGCGGGGGGAGGAAACACCATATATTTT
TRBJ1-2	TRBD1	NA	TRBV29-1	CSFTGEASVYTF	TGCAGCTTCACAGGGGAAGCCTCGGTCTACACCTTC
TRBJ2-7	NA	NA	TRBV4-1	CASSQDHGSSTEQYF	TGCGCCAGCAGCCAAGATCACGGGAGTAGTACCGAGCAGTACTTC
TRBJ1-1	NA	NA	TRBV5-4	CASSRTVGAPSGNTEAFF	TGTGCCAGCAGCCGAACCGTGGGCGCCCCGTCGGGAAACACTGAAGCTTTCTTT
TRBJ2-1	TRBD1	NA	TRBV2	CASSVEGQVYNEQFF	TGTGCCAGCAGTGTCGAGGGACAGGTGTACAATGAGCAGTTCTTC
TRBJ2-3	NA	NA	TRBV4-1	CASSQTLVDTQYF	TGCGCCAGCAGCCAAACATTAGTAGATACGCAGTATTTT
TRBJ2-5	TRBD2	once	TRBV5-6	CASSPQAGDLETQYF	TGTGCCAGCAGCCCCCAAGCGGGAGACTTGGAGACCCAGTACTTC
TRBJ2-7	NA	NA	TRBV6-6	CASSYSLGRSYEQYF	TGTGCCAGCAGTTACTCTCTGGGCAGGTCCTACGAGCAGTACTTC
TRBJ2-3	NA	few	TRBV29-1	CSVENGPDTQYF	TGCAGCGTTGAAAACGGCCCAGATACGCAGTATTTT
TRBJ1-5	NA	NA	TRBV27	CASSLSGRDYSNQPQHF	TGTGCCAGCAGTTTATCCGGCAGGGATTATAGCAATCAGCCCCAGCATTTT
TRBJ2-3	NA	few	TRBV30	CAWSPHPPGTDTQYF	TGTGCCTGGAGTCCCCACCCCCCGGGCACAGATACGCAGTATTTT
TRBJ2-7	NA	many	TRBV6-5	CASRNSPYVEQYF	TGTGCCAGCCGAAATAGCCCCTACGTGGAGCAGTACTTC
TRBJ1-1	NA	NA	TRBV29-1	CSVEGGRNTEAFF	TGCAGCGTTGAAGGGGGGCGAAACACTGAAGCTTTCTTT
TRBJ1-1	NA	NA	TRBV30	CAWSVGGGTEAFF	TGTGCCTGGAGTGTGGGAGGGGGCACTGAAGCTTTCTTT
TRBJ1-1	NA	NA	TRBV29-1	CSVEIGAATEAFF	TGCAGCGTTGAAATAGGGGCAGCAACTGAAGCTTTCTTT
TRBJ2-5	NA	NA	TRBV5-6	CASSLFLKETQYF	TGTGCCAGCAGCTTGTTCCTAAAAGAGACCCAGTACTTC
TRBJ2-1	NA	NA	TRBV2	CASRGERGGISYNEQFF	TGTGCCAGCCGGGGGGAGAGAGGGGGAATCTCCTACAATGAGCAGTTCTTC
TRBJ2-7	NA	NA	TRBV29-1	CSVVVTAYEQYF	TGCAGCGTTGTCGTTACCGCCTACGAGCAGTACTTC
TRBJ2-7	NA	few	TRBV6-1	CASSGVGTMLYEQYF	TGTGCCAGCAGTGGAGTGGGGACAATGTTGTACGAGCAGTACTTC
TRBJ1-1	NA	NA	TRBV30	CAGTRRAEAFF	TGTGCCGGGACACGTAGGGCTGAAGCTTTCTTT
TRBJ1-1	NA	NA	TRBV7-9	CASSERGQNTEAFF	TGTGCCAGCAGCGAAAGGGGACAGAACACTGAAGCTTTCTTT
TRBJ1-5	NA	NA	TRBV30	CAWSGTYSNQPQHF	TGTGCCTGGAGTGGAACGTATAGCAATCAGCCCCAGCATTTT
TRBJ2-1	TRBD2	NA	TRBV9	CASSGAGGDEQFF	TGTGCCAGCAGCGGTGCGGGAGGCGATGAGCAGTTCTTC
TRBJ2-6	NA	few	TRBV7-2	CASSARGDRSSGANVLTF	TGTGCCAGCAGCGCCAGGGGCGACAGGAGCTCTGGGGCCAACGTCCTGACTTTC
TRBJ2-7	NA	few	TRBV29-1	CSVEAIGAGRREQYF	TGCAGCGTTGAAGCGATCGGGGCAGGGAGAAGGGAGCAGTACTTC
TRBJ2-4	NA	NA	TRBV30	CAWSDRAKNIQYF	TGTGCCTGGAGCGATCGGGCCAAAAACATTCAGTACTTC